This T cell receptor beta chain was sequenced during a study of blood T cells in healthy people across ages. On the study more broadly: About one barcoded beta molecule was captured per two T cells (by template switching).

For this clonotype: As yet, its antigen is unknown.

Notes on the study in general: For the donors, CMV status was unknown and possibly confounded expanded clonotype changes.

Germline V gene sequence: CDR1 KGHDR, CDR2 SFDVKD. The CDR3 runs to 13 residues. Trimming pared 3 bases from V and 5 bases from J, leaving 9 bases between. Primers used in a second PCR of about 6 to 11 cycles were a sample-barcoded 5' primer and a J-beta primer mix. One entry per CDR3 protein results from TCRdb running MiXCR on the 5' RACE reads. The sample consists of approximately 800,000 distinct CDR3 sequences, around 25% of them appearing once. These data also featured in a second study, about T cells of mothers and their children.

Sequencing was done on a sample of blood. This clonotype originated in a boy aged 5-17 years in good health. This chain joins TRBV24-1 and TRBJ1-2; unclear D gene. CDR3 region: CATSDLDGYGYTF. CDR3 coding DNA: TGTGCCACCAGTGATCTAGACGGGTATGGCTACACCTTC.